This passage covers 16 T cell receptor beta chains from one sample sequenced in a study of persistence of HIV-infected CD4 T cells. The antigens for these receptors are not known. The immunoSEQ assay was version 4, run in survey mode. TCRdb's table, derived via immunoSEQ multiplex PCR, lists solely in-frame clones and lacks some. The table lists about 43,000 clones, around 90% of them singletons. Cells were stimulated nonspecifically with anti-CD3/anti-CD28 magnetic beads. Responding CD4+ T cells were sorted by upregulation of both CD40 ligand and CD69. The sample consisted of CD4+ T cells sorted from PBMCs after approximately 18-hour stimulation, taken from a patient who received antiretroviral therapy. The receptors were gathered from an adult man with HIV who was CMV-seropositive.

This clone was counted only a few times. The chain carries TRBV7-2 and TRBJ1-1; D gene uncertain. With 3 bases removed from V and 0 bases from J, the gap between germline ends came to 5 bases. The CDR3 covers 13 residues. Germline CDR1 SGHTA, CDR2 FQGNSA. The CDR3 DNA reads TGTGCCAGCAGCTTCATTATGAACACTGAAGCTTTCTTT. Residues: CASSFIMNTEAFF.

The chain combines TRBV19 with TRBJ2-4, with 8 bases matching TRBD2. V gave up 4 bases and J gave up 5 bases; unmatched junction bases: 13. In germline, CDR1 is LNHDA, CDR2 SQIVND (reference sequence). CDR3 length: 17 residues. The CDR3 DNA reads TGTGCCAGTAGTACCGAAGTCGGGGGGGGCAGGCAAAACATTCAGTACTTC. Encoded protein: CASSTEVGGGRQNIQYF.

The chain joins TRBV7-8 to TRBJ2-1, with a tentative D call TRBD1 (6 bases). The CDR3 loop spans 14 amino acids. V lost 3 bases and J lost 0, with 6 bases in between. Germline lookup yields CDR1 SGHVS and CDR2 FQNEAQ. CDR3 protein: CASSLDSSYNEQFF. DNA of the CDR3: TGTGCCAGCAGCTTGGACAGCTCCTACAATGAGCAGTTCTTC.

This chain links TRBV4-1 with TRBJ1-5, with TRBD1 as a possible D gene (5 bases). Germline V gene data show CDR1 as MGHRA and CDR2 as YSYEKL. The V end lost 1 base, the J end lost 9 bases, and 13 bases lay between the germline ends. This CDR3 has 14 amino acids. In DNA form, the CDR3 reads TGCGCCAGCAGCCAAGTCGGGTTCCAGGGGCCCCAGCATTTT. Residues: CASSQVGFQGPQHF.

The V call is TRBV10-3, the J call TRBJ1-3; 9 bases match TRBD1. V trimming: 3 bases; J trimming: 8 bases; junction bases outside the gene matches: 8. This CDR3 contains 15 residues. In germline, CDR1 is ENHRY, CDR2 SYGVKD. The CDR3 loop reads CAISDVGQGKDTIYF. The DNA for the CDR3 is TGTGCCATCAGTGACGTGGGACAGGGAAAGGACACCATATATTTT.

CDR3 protein: CASSILGGTNEKLFF. DNA for the CDR3: TGTGCCAGCAGCATCCTAGGGGGAACTAATGAAAAACTGTTTTTT. The rearrangement links TRBV9 to TRBJ1-4; a possible D gene is TRBD1 (6 bases). Trimming removed 4 bases from V and 1 base from J, with 11 bases in between. The germline V gene has CDR1 SGDLS and CDR2 YYNGEE. The CDR3 sequence is 15 residues long.

Comments on this clone: At one end, the junction sequence differs from germline, possibly due to a read error. The rearrangement links TRBV5-5 to TRBJ2-5; 9 bases match TRBD1. In germline, CDR1 is SGHKS, CDR2 YYEKEE (reference sequence). The CDR3 has 14 residues. DNA of the CDR3: TGTGCCAGCAGATCCGACCCGGGACAGGGCTCGAGGGACTTC. It encodes CASRSDPGQGSRDF.

The rearrangement uses TRBV20-1 and TRBJ2-3; D is possibly TRBD1 (5 bases). Germline lookup yields CDR1 DFQATT and CDR2 SNEGSKA (reference sequence). The CDR3 contains 11 residues. CDR3 DNA sequence: TGCACCATCTTAAGGGGAGATACGCAGTATTTT. As protein: CTILRGDTQYF.

The chain joins TRBV28 to TRBJ2-4; 10 bases line up with TRBD2. V dropped 4 bases and J dropped 13; count of bases not matched to a gene: 10. CDR1 MDHEN and CDR2 SYDVKM come from the germline V gene. The CDR3 loop spans 14 amino acids. The CDR3 nucleotides are TGTGCCAGCAGTTCCAGCGGGGGGGCCGTCCGACAGTACTTC. Amino acid sequence: CASSSSGGAVRQYF.

The chain recombines TRBV7-9 with TRBJ1-1; D is undetermined. The CDR3 extends over 13 amino acids. Germline V lookup: CDR1 SEHNR, CDR2 FQNEAQ (reference sequence). V shed 2 bases and J shed 1 base, with 5 bases lying between them. CDR3 sequence (DNA): TGTGCCAGCAGCTTAAGAGAGAACACTGAAGCTTTCTTT. The encoded protein is CASSLRENTEAFF.

J is TRBJ2-7 and V is TRBV19; 7 bases line up with TRBD1. CDR3 size: 14 residues. V shed 9 bases, J shed 4 bases, and the junction held 12 bases outside the gene matches. Germline V lookup: CDR1 LNHDA, CDR2 SQIVND (reference sequence). This chain's CDR3 is CASAHPGQTYEQYF. CDR3 in DNA: TGTGCCAGCGCCCACCCGGGACAGACTTACGAGCAGTACTTC. Using reference TRBV19 and TRBJ2-7 for the parts outside the CDR3, the full variable domain is DGGITQSPKYLFRKEGQNVTLSCEQNLNHDAMYWYRQDPGQGLRLIYYSQIVNDFQKGDIAEGYSVSREKKESFPLTVTSAQKNPTAFYLCASAHPGQTYEQYFGPGTRLTVT.

V gene TRBV5-1 combines with J gene TRBJ1-6, with D possibly TRBD1 on 5 matching bases. CDR3 length: 16 residues. Trimming took 3 bases from V and 7 from J, leaving 17 bases between them. CDR1 is SGHRS, CDR2 YFSETQ, per germline. The CDR3 nucleotides are TGCGCCAGCAGCTCCCTGGGGCCCATGAGGAATTCACCCCTCCACTTT. Translated, it gives CASSSLGPMRNSPLHF.

This chain joins TRBV7-9 and TRBJ2-3; TRBD1 is a possible D gene (6 bases). Trimming cost V 3 bases and J 0 bases, with 13 bases left between them. Germline CDR1 and CDR2: SEHNR and FQNEAQ (reference sequence). The CDR3 consists of 16 residues. The CDR3, as DNA: TGTGCCAGCAGCTTCGATGGACAGATTAGCACAGATACGCAGTATTTT. Protein: CASSFDGQISTDTQYF.

V usage is TRBV7-2 and J usage is TRBJ2-7, with TRBD1 as a possible D gene (6 bases). The CDR3 runs 13 residues. V gave up 4 bases and J gave up 2 bases, with 9 bases separating them. Germline V gives CDR1 SGHTA, CDR2 FQGNSA. CDR3 DNA sequence: TGTGCCAGCAGCTCCGGACAGCCCTACGAGCAGTACTTC. It is translated as CASSSGQPYEQYF.

This clone was picked up a small number of times. The chain links TRBV7-2 to TRBJ2-1; 10 bases agree with TRBD2. Germline values: CDR1 SGHTA, CDR2 FQGNSA. The CDR3 covers 17 residues. J was trimmed by 8 bases and V by 1 base; bases with no gene match: 11. CDR3 in DNA: TGTGCCAGCAGCTTAGTAGCTAGCGGGGGACCCGCGGATGAGCAGTTCTTC. As protein: CASSLVASGGPADEQFF.

The chain uses TRBV19 and TRBJ1-3; no reliable D call. Looked up from germline, CDR1 is LNHDA and CDR2 is SQIVND (reference sequence). Trimming cost V 2 bases and J 1 base, with 6 bases left between them. The CDR3 is made up of 14 amino acids. The CDR3 region is CASSISPSGNTIYF. In DNA, the CDR3 is TGTGCCAGTAGTATATCACCGTCTGGAAACACCATATATTTT.